These 4 T cell receptor beta chains originate from one sample sequenced in a study of blood T cell repertoires in COVID-19. Sequenced by immunoSEQ multiplex PCR; TCRdb stores in-frame clones only, minus some. The table has 160,000 or so clones, 80% seen once. Sequencing was carried out using PBMCs or T cells enriched from blood (not recorded which). The receptors were sampled from an older woman who had recovered from COVID-19.

V gene TRBV5-1 combines with J gene TRBJ2-5, with D perhaps matching TRBD2 (7 bases). Deletions cut 0 bases from V and 5 bases from J, with 11 bases between. From germline, CDR1 is SGHRS and CDR2 YFSETQ. The CDR3 runs 14 residues. The CDR3 nucleotides are TGCGCCAGCAGCTTGGATCGGGGGGCGGAGACCCAGTACTTC. The encoded protein is CASSLDRGAETQYF.

The V call is TRBV4-1, the J call TRBJ2-1; TRBD2 might be the D (6 bases). This CDR3 is 15 amino acids long. Germline CDR1 and CDR2: MGHRA and YSYEKL. Trimming shortened V by 4 bases and J by 2 bases, and 12 bases separated the two germline ends. The CDR3 nucleotides read TGCGCCAGCAGCCCGGTAGCGGAAACCTACAATGAGCAGTTCTTC. Protein: CASSPVAETYNEQFF.

CDR3 sequence reads: CASSPLLTGGYTGELFF. DNA of the CDR3: TGTGCCAGCAGCCCTCTCCTTACGGGGGGCTACACCGGGGAGCTGTTTTTT. The chain is built from TRBV7-3 and TRBJ2-2, with a possible D match to TRBD2 (7 bases). From germline, CDR1 is SGHTA and CDR2 FQGTGA. Trimming stripped 5 bases from V and 3 bases from J, with 19 bases between. The CDR3 is made up of 17 amino acids.

The CDR3: CSASLAGGVNTQYF. Here the CDR3 DNA reads TGCAGTGCTAGTCTAGCGGGGGGGGTAAATACGCAGTATTTT. The chain recombines TRBV20-1 with TRBJ2-3; 12 nucleotides agree with TRBD2. This CDR3 contains 14 residues. The junction had 5 bases not matched to a gene; V was cut back by 3 bases and J by 7 bases. Per the germline V gene, CDR1 is DFQATT and CDR2 is SNEGSKA (reference sequence).